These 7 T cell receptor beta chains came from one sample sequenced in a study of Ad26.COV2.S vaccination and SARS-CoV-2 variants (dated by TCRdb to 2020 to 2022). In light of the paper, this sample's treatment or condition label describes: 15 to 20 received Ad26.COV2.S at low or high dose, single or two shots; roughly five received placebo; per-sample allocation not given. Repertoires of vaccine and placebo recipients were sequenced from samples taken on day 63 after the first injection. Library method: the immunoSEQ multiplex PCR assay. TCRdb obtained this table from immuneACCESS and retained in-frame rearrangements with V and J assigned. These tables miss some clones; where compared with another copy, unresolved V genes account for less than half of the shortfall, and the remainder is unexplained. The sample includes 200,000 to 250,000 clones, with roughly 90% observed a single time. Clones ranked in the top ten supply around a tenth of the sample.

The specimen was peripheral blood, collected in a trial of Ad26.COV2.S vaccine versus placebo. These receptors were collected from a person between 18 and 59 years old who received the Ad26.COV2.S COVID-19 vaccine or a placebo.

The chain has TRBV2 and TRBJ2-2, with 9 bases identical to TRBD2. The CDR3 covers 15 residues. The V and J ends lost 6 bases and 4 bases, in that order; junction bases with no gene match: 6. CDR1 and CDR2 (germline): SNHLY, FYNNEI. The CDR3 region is CASRPRGGGTGELFF. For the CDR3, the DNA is TGTGCCAGCAGACCCCGCGGGGGGGGCACCGGGGAGCTGTTTTTT. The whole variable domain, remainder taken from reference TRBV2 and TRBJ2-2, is EPEVTQTPSHQVTQMGQEVILRCVPISNHLYFYWYRQILGQKVEFLVSFYNNEISEKSEIFDDQFSVERPDGSNFTLKIRSTKLEDSAMYFCASRPRGGGTGELFFGEGSRLTVL.

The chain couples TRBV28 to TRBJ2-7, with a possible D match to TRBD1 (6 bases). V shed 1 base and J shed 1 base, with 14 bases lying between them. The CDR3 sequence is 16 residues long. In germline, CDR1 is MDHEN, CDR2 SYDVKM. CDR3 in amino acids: CASSLSKRTASYEQYF. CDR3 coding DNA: TGTGCCAGCAGTTTATCAAAACGGACAGCTTCCTACGAGCAGTACTTC.

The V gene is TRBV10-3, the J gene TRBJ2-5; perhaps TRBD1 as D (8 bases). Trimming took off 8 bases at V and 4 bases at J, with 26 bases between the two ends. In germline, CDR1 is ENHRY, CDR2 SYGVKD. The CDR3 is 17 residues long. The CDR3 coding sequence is TGTGCCATCGCGCAGGACAGGGCGGGAGTAGGTGGAGAGACCCAGTACTTC. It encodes CAIAQDRAGVGGETQYF.

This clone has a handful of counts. CDR3 sequence reads: CASSVTPNTGELFF. DNA of the CDR3: TGTGCCAGCAGCGTAACACCGAACACCGGGGAGCTGTTTTTT. V and J are TRBV9 and TRBJ2-2; D unclear. V was cut by 1 base and J by 0 bases, with 4 bases left in between. CDR3 length equals 14 residues. The germline gives CDR1 SGDLS, CDR2 YYNGEE.

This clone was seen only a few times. CDR3 amino acids: CASSLVDFNYGYTF. The CDR3 DNA reads TGCGCCAGCAGCTTAGTGGATTTTAACTATGGCTACACCTTC. The V and J genes are TRBV5-1 and TRBJ1-2; D uncertain. This CDR3 spans 14 amino acids. Germline lookup yields CDR1 SGHRS and CDR2 YFSETQ. V was clipped by 2 bases and J by 1 base, with 9 bases between them.

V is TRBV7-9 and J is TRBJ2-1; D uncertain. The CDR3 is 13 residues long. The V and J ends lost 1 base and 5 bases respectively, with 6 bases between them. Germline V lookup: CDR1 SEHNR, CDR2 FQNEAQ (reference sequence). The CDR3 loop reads CASSLGSHNEQFF. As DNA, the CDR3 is TGTGCCAGCAGCTTAGGGTCTCACAATGAGCAGTTCTTC.

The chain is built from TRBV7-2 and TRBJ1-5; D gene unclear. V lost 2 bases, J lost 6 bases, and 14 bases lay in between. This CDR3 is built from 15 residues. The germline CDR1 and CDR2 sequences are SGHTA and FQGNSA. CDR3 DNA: TGTGCCAGCAGCTTATACGGGGAGAGGTTTCAGCCCCAGCATTTT. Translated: CASSLYGERFQPQHF.